One and the same sample provided the 21 T cell receptor beta chains below, sequenced in a study of blood T cell repertoires in COVID-19. Generated by immunoSEQ multiplex PCR, the TCRdb table keeps only in-frame clones and is missing some. The repertoire holds 200,000 to 250,000 clones, with approximately 90% as singletons. The sequencing input was peripheral blood. The receptors here all came from a woman younger than 35 who had recovered from COVID-19.

The rearrangement joins TRBV19 to TRBJ1-2; no definite D call. The CDR3 spans 12 residues. Trimming shortened V by 1 base and J by 8 bases, and 8 bases separated the two germline ends. From germline, CDR1 is LNHDA and CDR2 SQIVND (reference sequence). The CDR3: CASSIGAEGYTF. The CDR3 DNA follows: TGTGCCAGTAGTATAGGGGCAGAAGGCTACACCTTC.

This clone has a handful of counts. This chain joins TRBV6-2 or TRBV6-3 and TRBJ1-1, with no clear D. Germline values: CDR1 MNHEY, CDR2 SVGEGT. There are 11 residues in the CDR3. Trimming shortened V by 2 bases and J by 6 bases, and 4 bases separated the two germline ends. The CDR3 loop reads CASSYGPEAFF. CDR3 in DNA: TGTGCCAGCAGTTACGGCCCTGAAGCTTTCTTT.

The V gene is TRBV3-1 (or the pseudogene TRBV3-2), the J gene TRBJ2-1, with 10 bases that match TRBD1. Trimming at V came to 5 bases and at J to 8 bases, leaving 9 bases not matched to a gene. The CDR3 loop spans 15 amino acids. Germline CDR1 reads LGHDT; CDR2 reads YNNKEL (reference sequence). This chain's CDR3 is CASSARDRGSYEQFF. The CDR3, as DNA: TGTGCCAGCAGCGCCCGGGACAGGGGATCCTATGAGCAGTTCTTC.

The chain joins TRBV19 to TRBJ1-2, with TRBD1 as a possible D gene (6 bases). Germline loops: CDR1 LNHDA, CDR2 SQIVND (reference sequence). The CDR3 is 13 amino acids. Trimming took off 7 bases at V and 4 bases at J, with 13 bases between the two ends. The CDR3 sequence is CASTDGTFYGYTF. The CDR3 DNA reads as TGTGCCAGTACCGACGGGACATTCTATGGCTACACCTTC.

The chain employs TRBV4-2 and TRBJ2-5; 9 positions agree with TRBD2. The CDR3 covers 16 residues. After removal of 4 bases from V and 5 bases from J, the junction contained 11 bases not matched to a gene. Germline lookup yields CDR1 LGHNA and CDR2 YNFKEQ. CDR3 loop: CASSPGVAGGEETQYF. CDR3 bases: TGTGCCAGCAGCCCAGGAGTGGCGGGAGGGGAGGAGACCCAGTACTTC.

This chain joins TRBV4-2 and TRBJ2-7; 9 bases agree with TRBD2. Per germline, CDR1 LGHNA and CDR2 YNFKEQ. The CDR3 runs to 19 residues. J gave up 0 bases and V 3 bases, and 15 bases lay outside the gene matches. CDR3 in amino acids: CASSQVSGRAQWGSYEQYF. The CDR3 DNA reads as TGTGCCAGCAGCCAGGTTAGCGGGAGAGCTCAATGGGGCTCCTACGAGCAGTACTTC.

The chain recombines TRBV19 with TRBJ1-2; a possible D gene is TRBD1 (5 bases). This CDR3 spans 12 amino acids. V was cut by 9 bases and J by 3 bases, with 11 bases left in between. CDR1 is LNHDA, CDR2 SQIVND, per germline (reference sequence). In nucleotides, the CDR3 is TGTGCCAGCCAGACAGCCGACTATGGCTACACCTTC. It specifies CASQTADYGYTF.

The chain joins TRBV28 to TRBJ1-2; a weak D match, TRBD1 (5 bases). The ends were cut back, 6 bases at V and 1 base at J, with 21 bases in the middle. In germline, CDR1 is MDHEN, CDR2 SYDVKM. This CDR3 comprises 17 residues. The CDR3 is CASSSMGSGIINYGYTF. CDR3 sequence (DNA): TGTGCCAGCAGCTCAATGGGGTCAGGGATTATTAACTATGGCTACACCTTC.

V usage is TRBV6-2 or TRBV6-3 and J usage is TRBJ1-1, with D perhaps TRBD1 (6 bases). Germline assignment: CDR1 MNHEY and CDR2 SVGEGT. Trimming removed 2 bases at V and 4 bases at J, with 14 bases between. This CDR3 is built from 15 residues. CDR3 DNA sequence: TGTGCCAGCAGTTACGGGAGGGGGGCGGTCACTGAAGCTTTCTTT. This gives the protein CASSYGRGAVTEAFF.

This chain joins TRBV15 and TRBJ1-4; TRBD1 is a possible D gene (6 bases). V was cut by 5 bases and J by 5 bases, with 15 bases left in between. This CDR3 spans 15 amino acids. Looked up from germline, CDR1 is LNHNV and CDR2 is YYDKDF (reference sequence). CDR3 residues: CATSRPDSENEKLFF. CDR3 sequence (DNA): TGTGCCACCAGCCGACCGGACAGTGAAAATGAAAAACTGTTTTTT. Based on the CDR3 plus reference TRBV15 and TRBJ1-4, the full variable domain is DAMVIQNPRYQVTQFGKPVTLSCSQTLNHNVMYWYQQKSSQAPKLLFHYYDKDFNNEADTPDNFQSRRPNTSFCFLDIRSPGLGDTAMYLCATSRPDSENEKLFFGSGTQLSVL.

The chain couples TRBV5-5 to TRBJ1-5; a weak D match, TRBD1 (5 bases). V dropped 0 bases and J dropped 0 bases, with 13 bases sitting between them. Germline CDR1 is SGHKS and CDR2 is YYEKEE (reference sequence). The CDR3 length is 17 residues. The CDR3 DNA follows: TGTGCCAGCAGCTTGGTGGCGGGGCCCTATAGCAATCAGCCCCAGCATTTT. Residues: CASSLVAGPYSNQPQHF.

This chain connects TRBV30 to TRBJ1-2; 7 bases are shared with TRBD1. Germline-derived CDR1 and CDR2 are GTSNPN and SVGIG (reference sequence). The J segment lost 3 bases and the V segment lost 3 bases, leaving 13 bases of the junction unmatched. The CDR3 runs 16 residues. CDR3 region: CAWSPRTGRGYYGYTF. The CDR3 DNA reads as TGTGCCTGGAGCCCTCGGACAGGCCGGGGCTACTATGGCTACACCTTC.

In this sample, this clone turned up once. V gene TRBV5-1 combines with J gene TRBJ1-2; the D gene is possibly TRBD1 (6 bases). CDR3 size: 14 residues. V lost 4 bases, J lost 1 base, and 11 bases lay in between. From germline, CDR1 is SGHRS and CDR2 YFSETQ. The CDR3 DNA reads as TGCGCCAGCAGCCCAGGACAGAGTAACTATGGCTACACCTTC. Translated, it gives CASSPGQSNYGYTF.

The gene calls are TRBV6-5 and TRBJ2-7, with D tentatively TRBD1 (6 bases). Trimming removed 0 bases from V and 4 bases from J, with 10 bases in between. The CDR3 is 14 amino acids. CDR1 and CDR2 (germline): MNHEY, SVGAGI. The DNA of the CDR3 is TGTGCCAGCAGTTACTCTAGGGGGAATTACGAGCAGTACTTC. Translation: CASSYSRGNYEQYF.

The rearrangement uses TRBV11-2 and TRBJ2-5, with D perhaps TRBD2 (5 bases). The V gene lost 2 bases and the J gene lost 2 bases, with 9 bases spanning the gap. Per the germline V gene, CDR1 is SGHAT and CDR2 is FQNNGV. The CDR3 has 14 residues. The CDR3 is CASSLTVAQETQYF. The CDR3 nucleotides read TGTGCCAGCAGCTTAACGGTAGCGCAAGAGACCCAGTACTTC.

The chain is built from TRBV6-6 and TRBJ1-2; TRBD1 might be the D (6 bases). The CDR3 is made up of 14 amino acids. Trimming took off 2 bases at V and 8 bases at J, with 15 bases between the two ends. Germline values: CDR1 MNHNY, CDR2 SVGAGI (reference sequence). CDR3 amino acids: CASSYQDSTHGYTF. CDR3 sequence (DNA): TGTGCCAGCAGTTACCAGGACAGCACACACGGCTACACCTTC.

This sequence joins TRBV10-3 and TRBJ2-1; possible D gene TRBD1, 5 bases. With 3 bases removed from V and 3 bases from J, the gap between germline ends came to 12 bases. Germline lookup yields CDR1 ENHRY and CDR2 SYGVKD. The CDR3 totals 15 residues. This chain's CDR3 is CAISDATDSYNEQFF. CDR3 sequence (DNA): TGTGCCATCAGTGATGCCACTGACAGCTACAATGAGCAGTTCTTC.

The J gene is TRBJ2-3, the V gene TRBV24-1; the D gene is possibly TRBD1 (5 bases). Germline CDR1 KGHDR, CDR2 SFDVKD. This CDR3 has 13 residues. Trimming took off 6 bases at V and 3 bases at J, with 9 bases between the two ends. The CDR3: CATSSGKTDTQYF. CDR3 in DNA: TGTGCCACCAGTTCAGGGAAAACAGATACGCAGTATTTT.

The chain joins TRBV14 to TRBJ1-2, with 7 bases aligning to TRBD1. The J segment lost 8 bases and the V segment lost 4 bases, leaving 7 bases of the junction unmatched. CDR3 length equals 13 residues. Germline assignment: CDR1 SGHDN and CDR2 FVKESK. The CDR3 loop reads CASSPLTGEGYTF. The CDR3 DNA sequence: TGTGCCAGCAGCCCCCTAACAGGGGAAGGCTACACCTTC. Together with reference TRBV14 and TRBJ1-2, the CDR3 gives the full variable domain: EAGVTQFPSHSVIEKGQTVTLRCDPISGHDNLYWYRRVMGKEIKFLLHFVKESKQDESGMPNNRFLAERTGGTYSTLKVQPAELEDSGVYFCASSPLTGEGYTFGSGTRLTVV.

This chain links TRBV27 with TRBJ2-2; a weak D match, TRBD2 (6 bases). Germline values: CDR1 MNHEY, CDR2 SMNVEV (reference sequence). The CDR3 length is 16 residues. The V gene lost 3 bases and the J gene lost 1 base, with 12 bases spanning the gap. The CDR3 DNA follows: TGTGCCAGCAGTTTGGGCCGACTAGAGAACACCGGGGAGCTGTTTTTT. Translation gives CASSLGRLENTGELFF.

The gene calls are TRBV27 and TRBJ2-7; TRBD2 might be the D (6 bases). The V gene lost 2 bases and the J gene lost 3 bases, with 17 bases spanning the gap. Germline V lookup: CDR1 MNHEY, CDR2 SMNVEV (reference sequence). CDR3 length: 16 residues. The CDR3 sequence is CASSLGGMGYLYEQYF. CDR3 nucleotide sequence: TGTGCCAGCAGTTTAGGGGGGATGGGGTACCTCTACGAGCAGTACTTC.